Listed below are T cell receptor beta chains from one sample, sequenced in a study of T cell responses to AZD1222 COVID-19 vaccine. The data were produced by immunoSEQ multiplex PCR, yet TCRdb's version contains in-frame clones alone and is incomplete. Seen here are about 110,000 clones, around 90% observed once, and the top ten hold approximately 7%. The sample in question was peripheral blood, obtained on day 0 of AZD1222 vaccination. Receptors were obtained from an adult in good health. Each CDR3 is given without its conserved first and last residue. The D gene is left open where the match is weak. Where a row states a size, it is once, few, many or the class of an expanded clone; other rows omit it.

-	TRBV6-6	TRBJ1-1	-	ASSYSDKNTEAF
-	TRBV9	TRBJ2-1	once	ASSVGSQREQF
-	TRBV11-2	TRBJ2-7	-	ASSPRRSSYEQY
-	TRBV28	TRBJ2-2	-	ASNTHRDPGELF
-	TRBV3-1/TRBV3-2	TRBJ2-3	-	ASSLTSLGDTQY
TRBD2	TRBV3-1/TRBV3-2	TRBJ2-1	-	ASSHRARGQNSGRDEQF
-	TRBV6-5	TRBJ2-3	-	ASGAVQGDTQY
-	TRBV15	TRBJ2-3	-	ATSSYTAGATDTQY
-	TRBV4-3	TRBJ1-3	-	ASSQERERDTIY
-	TRBV3-1/TRBV3-2	TRBJ2-7	-	ASSQDGAAYEQY
-	TRBV7-9	TRBJ2-7	-	ASSLGVAGPSYEQY
-	TRBV11-2	TRBJ2-2	few	ASSFGGSNTGELF
TRBD1	TRBV19	TRBJ2-2	-	ASRRTGGEAGELF
-	TRBV5-1	TRBJ1-1	-	ASGDIMLNTEAF
TRBD1	TRBV28	TRBJ2-7	-	ASSSPGQGIGEQY
-	TRBV7-2	TRBJ1-5	-	ASSSLGASNQPQH
-	TRBV12-2	TRBJ1-2	-	ASRFRQGAANYGYT
TRBD1	TRBV29-1	TRBJ1-2	-	SVRTGGYYGYT
TRBD2	TRBV3-1/TRBV3-2	TRBJ2-1	-	ASSQDPGLAGYNEQF
TRBD1	TRBV5-1	TRBJ2-7	-	ASGPGQPGEQY
TRBD1	TRBV6-5	TRBJ2-5	-	ASRVMGDREETQY
TRBD1	TRBV28	TRBJ2-7	-	ASSLRDREPYEQY
-	TRBV10-2	TRBJ1-1	-	ASLGRRNTEAF
TRBD1	TRBV27	TRBJ1-4	-	ASSFVGGIEKLF
TRBD1	TRBV19	TRBJ2-7	-	ASSTRQGWDEQY
-	TRBV24-1	TRBJ2-7	-	ATSDLRSGEQY
-	TRBV30	TRBJ1-4	-	AWGKPATNEKLF
-	TRBV6-5	TRBJ2-3	-	ASSYSRSSTDTQY
TRBD2	TRBV19	TRBJ2-1	-	ASSIRASGSRNNEQF
TRBD2	TRBV6-1	TRBJ2-1	-	ASSGPGLARVQDEQF
-	TRBV6-1	TRBJ2-7	-	ASSEAPSSTRTYEQY
-	TRBV5-1	TRBJ2-7	-	ASSRGGSGPSYEQY
-	TRBV20-1	TRBJ2-7	-	SAKGDEQPY
TRBD1	TRBV30	TRBJ1-1	-	AWRTGMNTEAF
-	TRBV27	TRBJ1-1	-	ASAKGGYNTEAF
-	TRBV24-1	TRBJ2-2	-	ATSDFYSTGELF
-	TRBV28	TRBJ1-1	few	ASSSTGITEAF
-	TRBV7-6	TRBJ1-1	-	ASSPRGRTEAF
TRBD1	TRBV28	TRBJ2-3	-	ASSSGTGPTDTQY
-	TRBV7-2	TRBJ2-3	-	ASSLRLYTDTQY
-	TRBV14	TRBJ1-1	-	ASRLRGTEAF
TRBD2	TRBV5-6	TRBJ2-7	-	ASSFYTSGRYEQY
-	TRBV11-3	TRBJ1-2	-	ASSLDGVSSNYGYT
-	TRBV3-1/TRBV3-2	TRBJ1-6	-	ASSQRGGAYNSPLH
-	TRBV7-3	TRBJ1-1	-	ASSLNRGEATEAF
TRBD2	TRBV6-2/TRBV6-3	TRBJ2-7	-	ASSRRTSGRASLVYEQY
-	TRBV19	TRBJ2-1	once	ASSLLGVRSINNEQF
-	TRBV19	TRBJ1-4	few	ASSTGRGTTNEKLF
-	TRBV12-3/TRBV12-4	TRBJ2-7	once	ASREGNSYEQY
TRBD2	TRBV24-1	TRBJ2-2	-	ATSDWGLAGVGELF
-	TRBV5-4	TRBJ2-5	-	ASSPRGYRKETQY
TRBD1	TRBV7-6	TRBJ1-1	once	ASSLELGGQGGEAF
TRBD1	TRBV11-3	TRBJ1-2	-	ASSYTGGRGYT
-	TRBV6-6	TRBJ2-1	once	ASSYSSGSEQF
TRBD1	TRBV6-5	TRBJ2-3	once	ASSYSDDRADTQY
-	TRBV7-9	TRBJ1-1	-	ASSPMDTEAF
TRBD2	TRBV3-1/TRBV3-2	TRBJ2-5	-	ASSSGYRAGETQY
-	TRBV6-4	TRBJ2-1	-	ASSQESRNEQF
-	TRBV5-1	TRBJ2-7	-	ASSLGLLPYEQY